A single sample gave rise to the 13 T cell receptor beta chains below, sequenced in a study of regulatory T cells in long-lasting Graves disease. As for time point: newly diagnosed GD, antithyroid drugs for less than 3 months. RNA isolated from PBMCs was used to make the TCR library. CDR3 regions were amplified by Arm-PCR using iRepertoire HTBI primers to build TCR beta libraries. A single record per CDR3 protein comes from TCRdb applying MiXCR to the multiplex PCR reads. The sample includes fewer than 500,000 distinct CDR3 sequences, around 15% of them seen just once. The same data also went into a second study, on T cells in Graves' hyperthyroidism and ophthalmopathy.

This sample comprised peripheral blood mononuclear cells (PBMCs), obtained at new diagnosis, from a patient treated with antithyroid drugs. The receptors here all came from a man aged 35-49 years with Graves disease.

This clonotype occurred many times. The rearrangement links TRBV6-1 to TRBJ1-5; D ambiguous. V dropped 3 bases and J dropped 2 bases, with 11 bases sitting between them. The germline gives CDR1 MNHNS, CDR2 SASEGT. This CDR3 is 15 amino acids long. The CDR3 region is CASSELDRGNQPQHF. The CDR3 DNA is TGTGCCAGCAGTGAGCTGGATAGGGGCAATCAGCCCCAGCATTTT.

Only a few counts were recorded for this clonotype. The CDR3, as DNA: TGTGCCACCTCAAGTGATACGCAGTATTTT. It specifies CATSSDTQYF. This rearrangement joins TRBV6-1 to TRBJ2-3; the D is unclear. This CDR3 comprises 10 residues. CDR1 and CDR2 from the germline V gene are MNHNS and SASEGT. V gave up 10 bases and J gave up 6 bases, with 8 bases separating them.

This clonotype was detected only a few times. The chain couples TRBV12-3 or TRBV12-4 to TRBJ2-1; possibly TRBD1 for D (6 bases). The CDR3 is made up of 13 amino acids. Trimming took off 7 bases at V and 6 bases at J, with 13 bases between the two ends. The CDR3 protein is CASTHRGFNEQFF. The CDR3 DNA is TGTGCCAGCACCCATAGGGGGTTCAATGAGCAGTTCTTC.

This clonotype has at least ten counts. V gene TRBV28 combines with J gene TRBJ2-1; 12 nucleotides line up with TRBD2. The CDR3 loop spans 15 amino acids. The trim removed 8 bases at V and 4 bases at J, leaving 6 bases unmatched. The germline V gene encodes CDR1 MDHEN and CDR2 SYDVKM. The CDR3 bases are TGTGCCAGCGTCGCACTAGCGGGGGGATACAATGAGCAGTTCTTC. Translating gives CASVALAGGYNEQFF.

This clonotype was seen ten or more times. V and J are TRBV27 and TRBJ1-1; D might be TRBD1 (5 bases). Trimming took off 6 bases at V and 7 bases at J, with 18 bases between the two ends. There are 14 residues in the CDR3. CDR1 and CDR2 from the germline V gene are MNHEY and SMNVEV (reference sequence). The CDR3 loop reads CASRNPGTAIEAFF. The DNA of the CDR3 is TGTGCCAGCAGAAATCCCGGGACGGCGATTGAAGCTTTCTTT.

This clonotype was detected ten times or more. The chain couples TRBV6-1 to TRBJ2-7, with a possible D match to TRBD2 (7 bases). Germline assignment: CDR1 MNHNS and CDR2 SASEGT. V lost 6 bases to trimming and J lost 3 bases, with 21 bases between them. This CDR3 region has 16 residues. The CDR3 sequence is CASSQGGGIGLYEQYF. CDR3 DNA: TGTGCCAGCAGCCAAGGGGGGGGCATTGGACTCTACGAGCAGTACTTC.

This clonotype was counted at least ten times. The chain employs TRBV5-1 and TRBJ1-2, with 7 bases identical to TRBD1. Germline V gives CDR1 SGHRS, CDR2 YFSETQ. Trimming removed 3 bases from V and 9 bases from J; junction bases left unmatched: 5. The CDR3 runs to 12 residues. Here the CDR3 reads CASSYQGDSYTF. CDR3 in DNA: TGCGCCAGCAGCTATCAGGGGGATAGCTACACCTTC.

This clonotype has a handful of counts. The V and J genes are TRBV6-2 or TRBV6-3 and TRBJ1-5; TRBD1 matches 7 bases. The germline V gene has CDR1 MNHEY and CDR2 SVGEGT. This CDR3 has 14 amino acids. The ends lost 2 bases at V and 7 bases at J; junction bases unmatched: 5. Here the CDR3 DNA reads TGTGCCAGCAGTTACAAAGGGGGCAGCCAGCCCCAGCATTTT. This encodes CASSYKGGSQPQHF.

This clonotype was recorded a few times. J is TRBJ1-1 and V is TRBV7-9; no definite D call. Per the germline V gene, CDR1 is SEHNR and CDR2 is FQNEAQ (reference sequence). CDR3 length equals 16 residues. The V and J ends lost 0 bases and 0 bases respectively, with 11 bases between them. The CDR3 reads CASSLAPGFMNTEAFF. DNA of the CDR3: TGTGCCAGCAGCTTAGCTCCCGGATTCATGAACACTGAAGCTTTCTTT.

A few counts support this clonotype. The rearrangement joins TRBV15 to TRBJ2-3, with 9 bases lining up with TRBD1. After removal of 8 bases from V and 3 bases from J, the junction contained 3 bases not matched to a gene. This CDR3 contains 13 residues. Germline assignment: CDR1 LNHNV and CDR2 YYDKDF (reference sequence). The CDR3 is CATETGGTDTQYF. The CDR3 region has the DNA TGTGCCACCGAGACAGGGGGAACAGATACGCAGTATTTT.

This clonotype was counted ten times or more. This sequence joins TRBV7-9 and TRBJ2-7; D tentatively fits TRBD1 or TRBD2 (5 bases each). The CDR3 loop spans 16 amino acids. The germline CDR1 and CDR2 sequences are SEHNR and FQNEAQ (reference sequence). Trimming took 2 bases from V and 1 from J, leaving 15 bases between them. The CDR3 region is CASSLSSGTPSYEQYF. The DNA for the CDR3 is TGTGCCAGCAGCTTATCCTCAGGGACCCCTTCCTACGAGCAGTACTTC.

At least ten counts were recorded for this clonotype. The chain has TRBV6-1 and TRBJ2-7; D is unclear. V lost 4 bases, J lost 4 bases, and 14 bases lay in between. The CDR3 runs to 14 residues. CDR1 MNHNS and CDR2 SASEGT come from the germline V gene. DNA for the CDR3: TGTGCCAGCAGTGGGGGTGTGGAGTGGTACGAGCAGTACTTC. Amino acids: CASSGGVEWYEQYF.

This clonotype occurred many times. This rearrangement joins TRBV7-3 to TRBJ2-3, with 10 bases that match TRBD2. V shed 4 bases, J shed 8 bases, and the junction held 9 bases outside the gene matches. The CDR3 has 15 amino acids. Germline lookup yields CDR1 SGHTA and CDR2 FQGTGA. This CDR3 reads CASSSSGGPQGTQYF. The CDR3 region has the DNA TGTGCCAGCAGCTCTAGCGGGGGCCCCCAGGGTACGCAGTATTTT.